This T cell receptor beta chain derives from a study of radiotherapy plus CTLA-4 blockade in lung cancer. Looking at the study overall: Of all patients, 15% to 20% responded objectively and 31% showed disease control. General study points: In blood, after radiotherapy plus ipilimumab, tumor-derived TCR clones expanded.

This clone was seen just once. Its antigen is not identified. The data were produced by immunoSEQ multiplex PCR, yet TCRdb's version contains in-frame clones alone and is incomplete. The table lists tens of thousands of clones, around 80% of them singletons. Focal radiation and CTLA-4 blockade (ipilimumab) were tested in chemo-refractory metastatic non-small-cell lung cancer patients. The CDR3 is 13 residues long. From germline, CDR1 is SGHRS and CDR2 YFSETQ. Trimming stripped 3 bases from V and 3 bases from J, with 9 bases between. The TCR sequence derives from a human donor with non-small cell lung cancer who had a partial response to radiotherapy plus ipilimumab. The specimen comprised peripheral blood, sampled from a patient treated with radiotherapy plus ipilimumab. The genes are TRBV5-1 and TRBJ2-5; D unresolved. The CDR3 loop is CASSSGSEETQYF. The CDR3 DNA sequence: TGCGCCAGCAGCTCCGGGTCTGAAGAGACCCAGTACTTC. The full variable domain, its missing parts supplied by reference TRBV5-1 and TRBJ2-5, is KAGVTQTPRYLIKTRGQQVTLSCSPISGHRSVSWYQQTPGQGLQFLFEYFSETQRNKGNFPGRFSGRQFSNSRSEMNVSTLELGDSALYLCASSSGSEETQYFGPGTRLLVL.